This T cell receptor (beta chain) was sequenced during a study of T cell responses to AZD1222 COVID-19 vaccine. Study information: Pooling of second doses given at about 4 or about 12 weeks was done. Whole-study findings and limits: Repertoire sampling happened only post peak T cell response.

The length of the CDR3 is 12 residues. V lost 0 bases, J lost 4 bases, and 2 bases lay in between. Germline-derived CDR1 and CDR2 are SGHRS and YFSETQ. This clone was observed a single time. Its antigen remains unknown. Generated by immunoSEQ multiplex PCR, the TCRdb table keeps only in-frame clones and is missing some. The sample comprises 100,000 to 150,000 clones, approximately 88% of which are singletons, and 5% to 6% rests with the top ten. The sequence was collected from an adult in good health. Specimen: peripheral blood, collected on day 0 of AZD1222 vaccination. The rearrangement links TRBV5-1 to TRBJ1-3; D gene uncertain. CDR3 in DNA: TGCGCCAGCAGCTTGGACGGAAACACCATATATTTT. Translating gives CASSLDGNTIYF.